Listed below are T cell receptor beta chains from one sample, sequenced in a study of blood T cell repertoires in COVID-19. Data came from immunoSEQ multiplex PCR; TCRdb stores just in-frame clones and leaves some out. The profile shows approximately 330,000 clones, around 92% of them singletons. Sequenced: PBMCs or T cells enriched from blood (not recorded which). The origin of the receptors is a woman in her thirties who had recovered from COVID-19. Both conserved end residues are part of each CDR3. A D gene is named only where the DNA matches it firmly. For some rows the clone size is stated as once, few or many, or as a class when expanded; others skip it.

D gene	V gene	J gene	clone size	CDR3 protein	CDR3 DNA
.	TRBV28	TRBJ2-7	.	CATTPLGAWGTGSDEQYF	TGTGCCACCACCCCTCTGGGGGCGTGGGGAACCGGGTCCGACGAGCAGTACTTC
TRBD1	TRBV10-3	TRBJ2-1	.	CATRDSLNEQFF	TGTGCCACCCGGGACAGCCTCAATGAGCAGTTCTTC
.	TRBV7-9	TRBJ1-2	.	CASSSSGGGYGYTF	TGTGCCAGCAGCTCCAGCGGGGGCGGCTATGGCTACACCTTC
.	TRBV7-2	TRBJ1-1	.	CASSLGWGRYLNTEAFF	TGTGCCAGCAGCTTAGGTTGGGGGCGGTACTTGAACACTGAAGCTTTCTTT
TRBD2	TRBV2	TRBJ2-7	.	CASSLAGGPYEQYF	TGTGCCAGCAGTCTAGCGGGAGGGCCCTACGAGCAGTACTTC
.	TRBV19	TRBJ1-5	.	CASSTRGGYSNQPQHF	TGTGCCAGTAGTACCCGGGGGGGGTATAGCAATCAGCCCCAGCATTTT
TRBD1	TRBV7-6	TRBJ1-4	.	CASSLYGTGVGANEKLFF	TGTGCCAGCAGCTTATATGGGACAGGGGTCGGAGCTAATGAAAAACTGTTTTTT
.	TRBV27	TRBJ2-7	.	CASSLLEGPYEQYF	TGTGCCAGCAGTTTATTGGAGGGTCCCTACGAGCAGTACTTC
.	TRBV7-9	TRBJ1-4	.	CASSRQPPLEKLFF	TGTGCCAGCAGCCGACAGCCCCCACTTGAAAAACTGTTTTTT
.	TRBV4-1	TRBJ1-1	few	CASSQKTLTDRNTEAFF	TGCGCCAGCAGCCAAAAGACCCTGACAGACCGGAACACTGAAGCTTTCTTT
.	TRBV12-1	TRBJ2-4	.	CASSLKTWQGGTYF	TGTGCCAGCAGCTTGAAAACATGGCAGGGAGGAACGTACTTC
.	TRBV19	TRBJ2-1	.	CASSISVTGSEQFF	TGTGCCAGTAGTATCAGCGTCACGGGATCTGAGCAGTTCTTC
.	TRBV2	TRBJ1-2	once	CASTALGSLDGYTF	TGTGCCAGCACGGCCCTGGGCAGTTTAGATGGCTACACCTTC
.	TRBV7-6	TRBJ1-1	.	CASSLSPGPDTEAFF	TGTGCCAGCAGCTTATCCCCAGGGCCCGACACTGAAGCTTTCTTT
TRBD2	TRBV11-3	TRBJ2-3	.	CASSLEPSGRYSTDTQYF	TGTGCCAGCAGCTTAGAGCCTAGCGGGAGGTATAGCACAGATACGCAGTATTTT
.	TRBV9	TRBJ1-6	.	CASSPRYSGNSPLHF	TGTGCCAGCAGCCCCCGTTACAGTGGAAATTCACCCCTCCACTTT
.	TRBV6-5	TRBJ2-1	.	CASSLFNEQFF	TGTGCCAGCAGTCTGTTCAATGAGCAGTTCTTC
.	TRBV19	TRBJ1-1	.	CASSIRFRGSGFFTEAFF	TGTGCCAGTAGTATTCGGTTTCGGGGATCGGGTTTTTTCACTGAAGCTTTCTTT
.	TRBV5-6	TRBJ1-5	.	CASSSPGRSQPQHF	TGTGCCAGCAGCTCGCCAGGGCGATCCCAGCCCCAGCATTTT
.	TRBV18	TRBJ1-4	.	CASSPPNSGSNEKLFF	TGTGCCAGCTCACCACCGAATTCGGGATCGAATGAAAAACTGTTTTTT
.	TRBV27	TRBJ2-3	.	CASSSPVRDTQYF	TGTGCCAGCAGTTCTCCAGTCAGAGATACGCAGTATTTT
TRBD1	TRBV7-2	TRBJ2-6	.	CASSLRTGSGANVLTF	TGTGCCAGCAGCTTAAGGACAGGTTCCGGGGCCAACGTCCTGACTTTC
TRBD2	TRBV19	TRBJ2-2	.	CASTPLAGGPGELFF	TGTGCCAGCACGCCTCTAGCGGGAGGGCCCGGGGAGCTGTTTTTT
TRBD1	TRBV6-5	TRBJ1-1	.	CASSYTPGTTGEAFF	TGTGCCAGCAGTTACACTCCAGGAACGACAGGGGAAGCTTTCTTT
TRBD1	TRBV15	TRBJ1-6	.	CATSRVQGESPLHF	TGTGCCACCAGCAGAGTACAGGGGGAATCACCCCTCCACTTT
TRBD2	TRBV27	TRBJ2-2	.	CASTSTRAGGLFTGELFF	TGTGCCAGCACCTCTACGAGGGCGGGAGGACTATTCACCGGGGAGCTGTTTTTT
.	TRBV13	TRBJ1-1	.	CASSLSGQHTEAFF	TGTGCCAGCAGCCTCTCAGGGCAACACACTGAAGCTTTCTTT
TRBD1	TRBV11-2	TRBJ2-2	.	CASSLIPQQGPYTGELFF	TGTGCCAGCAGCTTGATTCCCCAACAGGGGCCCTACACCGGGGAGCTGTTTTTT
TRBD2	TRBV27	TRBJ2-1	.	CASSLSQVMTSGRASEQFF	TGTGCCAGCAGTTTATCGCAAGTTATGACTAGCGGGAGGGCCAGTGAGCAGTTCTTC
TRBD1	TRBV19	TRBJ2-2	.	CATTTGQGHTGELFF	TGTGCCACCACGACAGGACAGGGCCACACCGGGGAGCTGTTTTTT
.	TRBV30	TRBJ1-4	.	CAWSVQLINEKLFF	TGTGCCTGGAGTGTACAGCTGATTAATGAAAAACTGTTTTTT
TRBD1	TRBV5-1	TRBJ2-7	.	CASSLAGINRGPYEQYF	TGCGCCAGCAGCTTGGCCGGGATAAACAGGGGACCCTACGAGCAGTACTTC
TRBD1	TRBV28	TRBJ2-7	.	CASSSIGEWDRPYEQYF	TGTGCCAGCAGTTCTATTGGGGAGTGGGACAGGCCCTACGAGCAGTACTTC
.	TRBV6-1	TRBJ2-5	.	CASSEDRQETQYF	TGTGCCAGCAGTGAAGACAGACAAGAGACCCAGTACTTC
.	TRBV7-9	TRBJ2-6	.	CASSFETHSGANVLTF	TGTGCCAGCAGTTTTGAAACACACTCTGGGGCCAACGTCCTGACTTTC